This section outlines one T cell receptor beta chain sequence together with its context. No antigen is known for it. Base-call qualities are not available, and no considerably larger clone is one nucleotide away. The intended sense of this specimen's time point label: about 28 days (+/-7) after the second vaccine dose. AZD1222 recipients given second doses at about 4 weeks or at about 12 weeks were pooled, since spike-specific TCR depth and breadth were not found to differ between the two schedules. Vaccinee samples were obtained from the UK trials COV001 and COV002, which included a single-blind randomized controlled phase 2/3 trial of AZD1222 (ChAdOx1 nCoV-19) in healthy adults. For TCRbeta chain sequencing, PBMC samples were collected from trial participants at day 0 and at day 28 after the second dose. This record belongs to a study of T cell responses to AZD1222 COVID-19 vaccine (dated by TCRdb to the early 2020s). With respect to the entire study: A total of 233 trial participants underwent TCR sequencing, of whom roughly 210 received two doses of AZD1222 and about 26 received two doses of the MenACWY control vaccine. Trial participants were enrolled by age into 18-55, 56-69 and 70-plus year subgroups, with roughly 160, 29 and 62 TCR-sequenced participants respectively. Here is what the overall study found, with its caveats: Most participants were white British and females outnumbered males, and the authors suggested that clonal diversity may have been underestimated. A significant rise in spike-specific TCR breadth and depth was observed after two AZD1222 doses relative to day 0 and relative to MenACWY recipients. Reportedly, close to half of the unique spike-specific TCRs recognized epitopes lying outside the regions that are mutated in the B.1.351 and B.1.1.7 variants. Only five to seven AZD1222 recipients were SARS-CoV-2 seropositive at baseline, limiting conclusions about previously exposed vaccinees. In the small 56-69-year group, the increase in depth fell short of significance, most likely because of low power. Because no day 14 peak-response samples were available, the repertoires could be characterized only after the peak T cell response. The vaccine-associated CD4 TCRs covered the entire spike protein, and the dominant responses fell in regions 160-218 and 743-854.

The CDR3 regions of human TCRbeta chains were analyzed by immunosequencing. Regarding the original processing steps: TCRs in the repertoires were matched against a reference library of SARS-CoV-2-specific TCRs that had been generated with the MIRA antigen-specificity platform. Breadth was defined as the fraction of unique TCRs that were SARS-CoV-2-associated, and depth was defined as the fraction of total T cells that were SARS-CoV-2-associated. Using the MIRA data, each spike-specific TCR was assigned both to the spike region to which the TCR was reactive and to a CD4 or CD8 class. Log10-transformed breadth and depth values were compared by one-way ANOVA with Sidak's multiple comparisons tests. The table was pulled from immuneACCESS by TCRdb, which kept in-frame rearrangements only. Such tables lose some clones; where checked, under half of the loss comes from unresolved V genes, and the rest has no known cause. V and J calls and clone size follow that table, whereas D and trimming were derived from the DNA. The sample table records 75,000 to 85,000 clones; roughly 90% of these occur just once. Together, the top ten hold over 1.3% of the sample.

The CDR3 runs 17 residues from the cysteine to the phenylalanine. Of the read, only the CDR3 DNA is kept; its 51 bases are in frame from base 1. The germline V gene provides CDR1 SGDLS and CDR2 YYNGEE. Ends trimmed: V by 4 bases, J by 4 bases; bases unmatched to a gene: 14. The TCR originated in an adult who received the AZD1222 COVID-19 vaccine. The specimen comprised peripheral blood, sampled 28 days after the second AZD1222 dose. The chain is made from TRBV9 and TRBJ1-3; 7 bases in the junction line up with TRBD1. The DNA sequence is given as TGTGCCAGCAGCACCCAGGGGGGAGGTCTGTCCGGAAACACCATATATTTT. The translation is CASSTQGGGLSGNTIYF.